This is a list of T cell receptor beta chains from one sample in a study of blood T cell repertoires in COVID-19. The assay was immunoSEQ multiplex PCR, and TCRdb's table has in-frame clones only and misses some. The data hold roughly 130,000 clones, with roughly 86% observed a single time. What was sequenced was PBMCs or T cells enriched from blood (not recorded which). These receptor sequences come from a woman between 45 and 65 years old with acute COVID-19. Each CDR3 is given with its conserved first and last residue. Fields, in order: CDR3 protein, V gene, J gene.

CDR3: CASSGQGYNEQFF
V: TRBV7-3
J: TRBJ2-1

CDR3: CASSMFTGVREKLFF
V: TRBV9
J: TRBJ1-4

CDR3: CASSVDGRSAYSGANVLTF
V: TRBV9
J: TRBJ2-6

CDR3: CASSLFGSLGGGYTF
V: TRBV5-5
J: TRBJ1-2

CDR3: CASSPWSMDEQFF
V: TRBV7-9
J: TRBJ2-1

CDR3: CASRQGFSGNTIYF
V: TRBV2
J: TRBJ1-3

CDR3: CASSLVVGGGNEQFF
V: TRBV11-2
J: TRBJ2-1

CDR3: CASSSPRQETQYF
V: TRBV7-8
J: TRBJ2-5

CDR3: CASTSSGTINTEAFF
V: TRBV5-4
J: TRBJ1-1

CDR3: CASSYYRGRGLYEQYF
V: TRBV6-2/TRBV6-3
J: TRBJ2-7

CDR3: CASRRQGVYNEQFF
V: TRBV25-1
J: TRBJ2-1

CDR3: CASGGGSQTQYF
V: TRBV4-2
J: TRBJ2-5

CDR3: CASSHRVAGDGETQYF
V: TRBV5-1
J: TRBJ2-5

CDR3: CATPLGAGALGTQYF
V: TRBV2
J: TRBJ2-3

CDR3: CASSLVWSGSTDTQYF
V: TRBV5-1
J: TRBJ2-3

CDR3: CASSLTGQGEGNTEAFF
V: TRBV11-3
J: TRBJ1-1

CDR3: CASSPGDRNYGYTF
V: TRBV9
J: TRBJ1-2

CDR3: CASSFGGGGPVSAQYF
V: TRBV11-2
J: TRBJ2-5

CDR3: CASSRLAGVTINEQFF
V: TRBV27
J: TRBJ2-1

CDR3: CASSPTGSGANVLTF
V: TRBV28
J: TRBJ2-6

CDR3: CASSRRLAGHGELFF
V: TRBV7-2
J: TRBJ2-2

CDR3: CASTAGTFGYTF
V: TRBV2
J: TRBJ1-2

CDR3: CASGRTGRNEQFF
V: TRBV19
J: TRBJ2-1

CDR3: CASSLGLAALGTDTQYF
V: TRBV11-3
J: TRBJ2-3

CDR3: CASSSTGASSNQPQHF
V: TRBV6-5
J: TRBJ1-5

CDR3: CASSDSSGSTGELFF
V: TRBV6-4
J: TRBJ2-2

CDR3: CASSLERGGQETQYF
V: TRBV5-1
J: TRBJ2-5

CDR3: CASSMGWAGGLGYTF
V: TRBV19
J: TRBJ1-2

CDR3: CASSSRANTEAFF
V: TRBV7-3
J: TRBJ1-1

CDR3: CASSPGEGSYGYTF
V: TRBV5-1
J: TRBJ1-2

CDR3: CASSSTSGVTTKTQYF
V: TRBV5-1
J: TRBJ2-5

CDR3: CASSRSGLAGGEGGTGELFF
V: TRBV28
J: TRBJ2-2